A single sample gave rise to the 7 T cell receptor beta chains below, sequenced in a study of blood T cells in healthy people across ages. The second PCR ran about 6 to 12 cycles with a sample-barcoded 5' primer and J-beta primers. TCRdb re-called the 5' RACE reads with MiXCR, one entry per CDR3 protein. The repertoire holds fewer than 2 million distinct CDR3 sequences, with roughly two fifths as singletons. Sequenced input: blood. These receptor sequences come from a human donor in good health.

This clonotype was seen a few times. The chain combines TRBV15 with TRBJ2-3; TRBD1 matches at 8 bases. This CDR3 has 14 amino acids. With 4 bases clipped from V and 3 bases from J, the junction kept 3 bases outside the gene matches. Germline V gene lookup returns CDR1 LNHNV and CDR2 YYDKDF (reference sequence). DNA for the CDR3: TGTGCCACCAGCAAAGGACAGGGAACAGATACGCAGTATTTT. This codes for CATSKGQGTDTQYF.

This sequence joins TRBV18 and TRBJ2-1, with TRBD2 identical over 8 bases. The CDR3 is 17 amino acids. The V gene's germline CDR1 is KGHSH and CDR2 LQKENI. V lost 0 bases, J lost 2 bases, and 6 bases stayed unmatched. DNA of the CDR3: TGTGCCAGCTCACCACCGCCGGGACTAGTCGCCTACAATGAGCAGTTCTTC. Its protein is CASSPPPGLVAYNEQFF.

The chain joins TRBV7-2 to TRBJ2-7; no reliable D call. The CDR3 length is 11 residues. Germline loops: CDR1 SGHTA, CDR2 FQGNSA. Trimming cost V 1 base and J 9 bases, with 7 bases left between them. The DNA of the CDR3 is TGTGCCAGCAGCTTAGGCTTTGCGCAGTACTTC. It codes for CASSLGFAQYF. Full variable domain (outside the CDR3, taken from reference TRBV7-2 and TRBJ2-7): GAGVSQSPSNKVTEKGKDVELRCDPISGHTALYWYRQSLGQGLEFLIYFQGNSAPDKSGLPSDRFSAERTGGSVSTLTIQRTQQEDSAVYLCASSLGFAQYFGPGTRLTVT.

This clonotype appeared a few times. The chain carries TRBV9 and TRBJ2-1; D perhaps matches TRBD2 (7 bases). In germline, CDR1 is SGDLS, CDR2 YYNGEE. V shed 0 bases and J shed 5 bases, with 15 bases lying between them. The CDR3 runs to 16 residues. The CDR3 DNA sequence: TGTGCCAGCAGCGTAGAGGGGGGGCCTCGCCACAATGAGCAGTTCTTC. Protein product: CASSVEGGPRHNEQFF.

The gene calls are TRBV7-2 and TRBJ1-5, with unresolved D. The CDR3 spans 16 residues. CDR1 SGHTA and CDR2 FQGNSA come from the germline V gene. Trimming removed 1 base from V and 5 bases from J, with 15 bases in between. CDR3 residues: CASSLVVRTEYQPQHF. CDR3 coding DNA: TGTGCCAGCAGCTTAGTAGTCCGAACGGAATATCAGCCCCAGCATTTT.

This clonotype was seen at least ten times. DNA of the CDR3: TGCGCCAGCAGCTTGACTATGGGAGAGACCCAGTACTTC. The encoded protein is CASSLTMGETQYF. This chain links TRBV5-1 with TRBJ2-5; D ambiguous. CDR1 and CDR2 (germline): SGHRS, YFSETQ. CDR3 length equals 13 residues. Trimming took off 1 base at V and 4 bases at J, with 8 bases between the two ends.

This CDR3 reads CASSQIGTPGYTF. The DNA for the CDR3 is TGCGCCAGCAGCCAAATCGGGACTCCTGGCTACACCTTC. V and J are TRBV4-3 and TRBJ1-2; possible D gene TRBD1, 5 bases. The CDR3 is 13 amino acids. V gave up 2 bases and J gave up 7 bases, with 11 bases separating them. CDR1 is LGHNA, CDR2 YSLEER, per germline.